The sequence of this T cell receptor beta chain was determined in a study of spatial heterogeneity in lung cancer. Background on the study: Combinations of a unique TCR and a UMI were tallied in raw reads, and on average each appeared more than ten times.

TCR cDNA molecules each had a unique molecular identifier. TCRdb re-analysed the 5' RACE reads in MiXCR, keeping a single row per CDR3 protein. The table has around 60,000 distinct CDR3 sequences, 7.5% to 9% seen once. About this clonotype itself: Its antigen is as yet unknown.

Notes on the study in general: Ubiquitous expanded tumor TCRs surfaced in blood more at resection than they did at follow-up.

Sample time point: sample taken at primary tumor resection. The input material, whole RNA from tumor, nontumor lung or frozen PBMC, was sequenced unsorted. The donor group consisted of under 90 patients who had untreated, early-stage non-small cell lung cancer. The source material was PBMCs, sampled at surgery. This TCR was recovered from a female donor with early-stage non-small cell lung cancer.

The CDR3: CAISSGPPTEDTQYF. The CDR3 coding sequence is TGTGCCATCAGCTCCGGGCCTCCCACGGAGGATACGCAGTATTTT. The rearrangement links TRBV10-3 to TRBJ2-3, with D hard to call. The CDR3 runs to 15 residues. Germline V gene sequence: CDR1 ENHRY, CDR2 SYGVKD. V gave up 6 bases and J gave up 6 bases, with 19 bases separating them.